The T cell receptor beta chain under discussion was sequenced for a study of blood T cell repertoires in COVID-19. Looking at the study overall: The analysed material was cDNA or gDNA that came from T cells, B-cell-depleted T cells, or PBMCs.

This study enrolled people aged about 18 to 100 from 24 US geographic areas. Cohort allocation depended upon clinical history that participants reported. Authors' methods: The assay estimated nucleated cells by amplifying reference gene primers. Generated by immunoSEQ multiplex PCR, the TCRdb table keeps only in-frame clones and is missing some. Clonal size and the V and J genes are those of that table, whereas D and trimming came from the DNA. The data hold about 320,000 clones, with under 95% observed a single time. Germline V lookup: CDR1 MGHRA, CDR2 YSYEKL. Trimming took 0 bases from V and 2 from J, leaving 10 bases between them. The CDR3 runs to 15 residues.

Material: PBMCs or T cells enriched from blood (not recorded which). This chain joins TRBV4-1 and TRBJ1-1, with D possibly matching TRBD1 (5 bases). The clonotype was recovered from a man aged 60-69 years who had recovered from COVID-19. In DNA form, the CDR3 reads TGCGCCAGCAGCCAAGATAGGCAGGGCAACACTGAAGCTTTCTTT. This codes for CASSQDRQGNTEAFF.